These 2 T cell receptor beta chains were all obtained from the same sample, sequenced in a study of CD8 T cells in ankylosing spondylitis. TCRdb passed the 5' RACE reads through MiXCR, listing each CDR3 protein once. The table lists approximately 290,000 distinct CDR3 sequences, less than 25% of them singletons. Sequencing input: blood, either unsorted or a sorted T cell fraction (not recorded which). All receptors come from a female donor with ankylosing spondylitis or in good health (not recorded which).

About this clonotype: Since no conserved phenylalanine or tryptophan closes the CDR3, a read error is the likely cause. Because the CDR3's place on the DNA is in doubt, the DNA is left out and the CDR3 is given as listed by TCRdb. The chain joins TRBV15 to TRBJ2-7; TRBD2, the table's D call, was not compared with the DNA. Germline assignment: CDR1 LNHNV and CDR2 YYDKDF (reference sequence). The CDR3 is 8 residues long, counting both termini. CDR3 protein: CATSREGH.

V and J are TRBV20-1 and TRBJ2-7; D may be TRBD2 (5 bases). The CDR3 has 14 residues. The V gene lost 5 bases and the J gene lost 1 base, with 15 bases spanning the gap. CDR1 and CDR2 (germline): DFQATT, SNEGSKA (reference sequence). Written as DNA, the CDR3 is TGCAGTGCTGCCCCGGGATGGAATTCCTACGAGCAGTACTTC. Translation gives CSAAPGWNSYEQYF.